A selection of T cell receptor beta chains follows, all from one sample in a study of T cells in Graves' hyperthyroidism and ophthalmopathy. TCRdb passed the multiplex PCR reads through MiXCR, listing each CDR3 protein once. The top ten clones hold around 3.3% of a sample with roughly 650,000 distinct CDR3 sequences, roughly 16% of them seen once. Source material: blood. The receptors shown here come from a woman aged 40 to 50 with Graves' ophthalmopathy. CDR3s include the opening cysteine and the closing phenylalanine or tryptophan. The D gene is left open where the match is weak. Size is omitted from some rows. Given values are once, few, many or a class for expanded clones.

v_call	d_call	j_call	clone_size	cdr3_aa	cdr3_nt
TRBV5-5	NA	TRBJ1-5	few	CASSTEGGGQPQHF	TGTGCCAGCAGCACAGAGGGGGGGGGCCAGCCCCAGCATTTT
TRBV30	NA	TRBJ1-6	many	CAWSVGVYYNSPLHF	TGTGCCTGGAGTGTAGGGGTTTACTATAATTCACCCCTCCACTTT
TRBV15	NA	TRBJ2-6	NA	CATSRFSSGANVLTF	TGTGCCACCAGCAGGTTCAGCTCTGGGGCCAACGTCCTGACTTTC
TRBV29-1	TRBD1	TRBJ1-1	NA	CSGNRGNTEAFF	TGCAGCGGAAACAGGGGGAACACTGAAGCTTTCTTT
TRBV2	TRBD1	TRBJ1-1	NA	CASSPTGTGAAIVEAFF	TGTGCCAGCAGTCCCACCGGGACAGGGGCCGCAATTGTTGAAGCTTTCTTT
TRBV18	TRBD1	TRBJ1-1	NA	CASSRQGPEGRNEAFF	TGTGCCAGCTCACGACAGGGGCCGGAGGGGAGGAATGAAGCTTTCTTT
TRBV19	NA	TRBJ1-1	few	CASMLQENTEAFF	TGTGCCAGTATGTTGCAGGAGAACACTGAAGCTTTCTTT
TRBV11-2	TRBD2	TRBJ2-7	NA	CASSSALMREGYEQYF	TGTGCCAGCAGCTCCGCTTTGATGCGGGAGGGCTACGAGCAGTACTTC
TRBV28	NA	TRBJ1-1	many	CASRGLLNTEAFF	TGTGCCAGCAGGGGCCTGCTGAACACTGAAGCTTTCTTT
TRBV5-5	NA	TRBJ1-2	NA	CASSSRTNYGYTF	TGTGCCAGCAGCTCACGTACTAACTATGGCTACACCTTC
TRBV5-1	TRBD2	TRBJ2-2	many	CASSPTSGSWELFF	TGCGCCAGCAGCCCGACTAGCGGGTCCTGGGAGCTGTTTTTT
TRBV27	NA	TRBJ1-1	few	CASSLLTSAGEAFF	TGTGCCAGCAGTTTACTTACATCGGCGGGGGAAGCTTTCTTT
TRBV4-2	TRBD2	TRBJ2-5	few	CASSQEWAGAVQETQYF	TGTGCCAGCAGCCAAGAGTGGGCGGGAGCCGTTCAAGAGACCCAGTACTTC
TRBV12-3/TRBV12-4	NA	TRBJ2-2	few	CASSFPLSFGTGELFF	TGTGCCAGCAGTTTCCCCCTCAGTTTCGGCACCGGGGAGCTGTTTTTT
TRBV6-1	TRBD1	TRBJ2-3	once	CASSETPGQGSFTDTQYF	TGTGCCAGCAGTGAGACACCGGGACAGGGAAGTTTCACAGATACGCAGTATTTT
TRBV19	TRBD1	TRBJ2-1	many	CASSIARGLDNEQFF	TGTGCCAGTAGTATAGCCAGGGGGCTCGACAATGAGCAGTTCTTC
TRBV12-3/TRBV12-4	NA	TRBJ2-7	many	CASSIDNYEQYF	TGTGCCAGCAGTATTGACAACTACGAGCAGTACTTC
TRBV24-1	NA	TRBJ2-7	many	CATSDLRGGEQYF	TGTGCCACCAGTGATTTGCGGGGTGGCGAGCAGTACTTC
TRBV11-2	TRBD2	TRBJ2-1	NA	CASSLSPAIAGVYNEQFF	TGTGCCAGCAGCTTATCCCCCGCTATAGCGGGAGTCTACAATGAGCAGTTCTTC
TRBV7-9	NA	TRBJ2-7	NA	CASIALEGRDEQYF	TGTGCCAGCATAGCCCTCGAGGGTAGAGACGAGCAGTACTTC
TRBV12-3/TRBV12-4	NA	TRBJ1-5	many	CASSLMEGDPQHF	TGTGCCAGCAGTTTAATGGAAGGGGACCCCCAGCATTTT
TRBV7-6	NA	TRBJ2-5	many	CASSLRAGLPQETQYF	TGTGCCAGCAGCCTACGGGCGGGATTGCCCCAAGAGACCCAGTACTTC
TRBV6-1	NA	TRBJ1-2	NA	CASSSSGTQGFYGYTF	TGTGCCAGCAGTAGCTCCGGGACGCAGGGGTTTTATGGCTACACCTTC
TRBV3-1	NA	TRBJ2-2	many	CASSQGHAGGELFF	TGTGCCAGCAGCCAAGGGCACGCGGGCGGGGAGCTGTTTTTT
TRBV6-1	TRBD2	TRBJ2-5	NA	CASSFVLAGGRETQYF	TGTGCCAGCAGTTTCGTTCTGGCGGGGGGCAGGGAGACCCAGTACTTC
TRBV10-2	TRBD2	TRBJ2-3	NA	CASRGTSGGAQDTQYF	TGCGCCAGCAGAGGGACTAGCGGGGGGGCTCAAGATACGCAGTATTTT
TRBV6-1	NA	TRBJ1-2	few	CASSRPLFYGYTF	TGTGCCAGCAGTCGACCGCTTTTCTATGGCTACACCTTC
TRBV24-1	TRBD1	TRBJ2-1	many	CATSQTGERLYEQFF	TGTGCCACCAGTCAAACAGGGGAAAGGTTGTATGAGCAGTTCTTC
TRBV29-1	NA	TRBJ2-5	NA	CSVGQKETQYF	TGCAGCGTCGGACAGAAAGAGACCCAGTACTTC
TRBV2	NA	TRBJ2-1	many	CASVYIARNEQFF	TGTGCCAGCGTCTACATCGCGAGGAATGAGCAGTTCTTC
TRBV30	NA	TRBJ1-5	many	CAWSHEGQPQHF	TGTGCCTGGAGTCACGAGGGCCAGCCCCAGCATTTT
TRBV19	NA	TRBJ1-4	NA	CASSDDEKLFF	TGTGCCAGTAGTGATGATGAAAAACTGTTTTTT
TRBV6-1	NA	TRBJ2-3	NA	CASSESGERTDTQYF	TGTGCCAGCAGTGAATCGGGGGAGCGGACAGATACGCAGTATTTT
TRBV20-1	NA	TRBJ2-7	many	CSARDFSYEQYF	TGCAGTGCTAGGGACTTCTCCTACGAGCAGTACTTC
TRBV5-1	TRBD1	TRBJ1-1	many	CASSLATGYANTEAFF	TGCGCCAGCAGCTTGGCGACAGGGTACGCGAACACTGAAGCTTTCTTT
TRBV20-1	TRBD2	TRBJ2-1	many	CSARHRGLAGDNEQFF	TGCAGTGCTAGACATAGAGGACTAGCGGGGGACAATGAGCAGTTCTTC
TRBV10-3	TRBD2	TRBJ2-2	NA	CAIRSAREGTGELFF	TGTGCCATCCGGTCCGCCCGGGAGGGCACCGGGGAGCTGTTTTTT
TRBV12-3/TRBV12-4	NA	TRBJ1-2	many	CASSFRIYGYTF	TGTGCCAGCAGTTTTCGAATCTATGGCTACACCTTC
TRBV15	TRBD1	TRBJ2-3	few	CATSMGTGAYTDTQYF	TGTGCCACCAGCATGGGAACAGGGGCTTACACAGATACGCAGTATTTT
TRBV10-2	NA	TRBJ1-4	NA	CASSDRVPNEKLFF	TGCGCCAGCAGTGACAGGGTGCCTAATGAAAAACTGTTTTTT
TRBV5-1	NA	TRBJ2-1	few	CASSPSGGVNYNEQFF	TGCGCCAGCAGCCCGAGTGGAGGGGTAAACTACAATGAGCAGTTCTTC
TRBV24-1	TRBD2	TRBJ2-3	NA	CATSAPPSGGSTDTQYF	TGTGCCACCAGTGCCCCCCCTAGCGGGGGTTCCACAGATACGCAGTATTTT